This T cell receptor beta chain is from a study of human T cells and chemical hapten exposure. Whole-study context: Sensitization was performed using 2% DPC on a 2 cm by 2 cm upper inner arm skin site. Regarding the study as a whole: All donors were alopecia patients, so their immunity may differ from that of healthy people. The study found that DPC sensitization did not change TCRs above 1 in 1000 frequency.

As the library was built, unique molecular identifiers were attached to individual cDNA molecules. A single record per CDR3 protein comes from TCRdb applying MiXCR to the RACE reads. The sample comprises some 100,000 distinct CDR3 sequences, roughly a tenth of which are singletons, and around 3% rests with the top ten. As for this clonotype: Antigen: not known.

Time point meaning: patch test 2, 6 weeks after DPC sensitization. Sample treatment: therapeutic diphenylcyclopropenone sensitization with weekly scalp DPC. The CDR3 has 15 residues. Trimming took off 5 bases at V and 8 bases at J, with 21 bases between the two ends. The V gene's germline CDR1 is SQVTM and CDR2 ANQGSEA. The clonotype originates from a woman between 40 and 55 years old with alopecia areata. Some clones in this sample may be carry-over from other donors' samples. The chain recombines TRBV29-1 with TRBJ1-4; tentative D call: TRBD1 (6 bases). The sequenced sample was whole blood, obtained in connection with sensitization to the hapten diphenylcyclopropenone (DPC). The CDR3 spells CSVTPPGATGEKLFF. CDR3 bases: TGCAGCGTTACACCCCCGGGGGCGACTGGGGAAAAACTGTTTTTT.